The sequence of this T cell receptor (beta chain) was determined in a study of OX40 agonist ivuxolimab in advanced cancers. Study as a whole: Those treated in dose escalation had hepatocellular carcinoma, melanoma, renal cell cancer or head and neck cancer. Participants averaged 60 years of age (range roughly 20 to 90) and were around 80% male.

The repertoire was sequenced with immunoSEQ multiplex PCR; TCRdb's copy has only in-frame clones and lacks some. Of 90,000 to 120,000 clones in the sample, more than 85% were seen once. Study conclusions and caveats: Partly responding patients at 0.1-3.0 mg/kg showed some of the smallest clonal expansion. Normalized expansion of T-cell clones was also low for some nonresponders.

Concerning this clone: What it binds is not known.

From germline, CDR1 is MDHEN and CDR2 SYDVKM. The CDR3 has 16 residues. V trimming: 5 bases; J trimming: 4 bases; junction bases outside the gene matches: 13. The sequenced sample was CD4+ or CD8+ T cells sorted from blood, obtained in a trial of the OX40 agonist ivuxolimab. The rearrangement links TRBV28 to TRBJ2-5; 7 bases map to TRBD1. The TCR sequence derives from an adult with an advanced solid tumor such as melanoma, head and neck, liver or kidney cancer. The CDR3 spells CASSQPTGSSGETQYF. CDR3 coding DNA: TGTGCCAGCAGTCAACCGACAGGGTCGAGTGGAGAGACCCAGTACTTC.